This T cell receptor (beta chain) originates from a study of shared clonotypes between healthy human individuals. CDR3 length equals 15 residues. CDR1 and CDR2 (germline): LNHNV, YYDKDF (reference sequence). V lost 5 bases, J lost 4 bases, and 18 bases lay in between. The naive CD8 fraction comprised CD45RO-negative cells positively selected for CCR7 and excluded terminally differentiated effector memory CD45RA+ cells. This table comes from immunoSEQ multiplex PCR, and its TCRdb copy is limited to in-frame clones, with some not included. The sample yields some 2.1 million clones, about 95% seen once.

The origin of this receptor is a man aged 18 to 29 in good health. J is TRBJ2-7 and V is TRBV15; possible D gene TRBD1, 6 bases. Specimen: naive CD8+ T cells sorted from blood. The CDR3 DNA reads as TGTGCCACCAGCGCCGGGGACACGGGCATATACGAGCAGTACTTC. Amino acids: CATSAGDTGIYEQYF.